The 28 T cell receptor beta chains presented below share a single source sample, sequenced in a study of CXCR3-negative and CXCR3-positive naive CD8 T cells. The authors made the TRB cDNA libraries by 5' RACE using UMI labels. TCRdb re-called the 5' RACE reads and gives one entry per CDR3 protein, without DNA. The sample table sets out 45,000 to 60,000 distinct CDR3 sequences. The sample consisted of naive CXCR3- CD8+ T cells from blood. The subset denotes: CD45RO-CCR7+CD27+CD95- naive CD8+ T cells lacking CXCR3 (TNR3-). The source of these receptors is a human donor in good health. Some clones in this sample may be carry-over from other donors' samples.

The chain has TRBV7-9 and TRBJ2-7; lacking DNA, the TRBD1 call made by TCRdb goes unchecked. CDR1 SEHNR and CDR2 FQNEAQ come from the germline V gene (reference sequence). The CDR3 extends over 14 amino acids. This CDR3 is CASSGTGAWFEQYF.

The genes are TRBV7-8 and TRBJ2-1; TCRdb's assignment of TRBD1 cannot be checked, as there is no DNA. This CDR3 spans 14 amino acids. In germline, CDR1 is SGHVS, CDR2 FQNEAQ. This CDR3 reads CASSRDSSYNEQFF.

The chain has TRBV14 and TRBJ2-3; TCRdb gives TRBD1 as the D gene, but with no DNA this cannot be confirmed. The CDR3 has 15 residues. The germline V gene has CDR1 SGHDN and CDR2 FVKESK. This CDR3 reads CASSPQGLPTDTQYF.

The chain uses TRBV9 and TRBJ2-5; the TCRdb D gene call, TRBD1, has no DNA to confirm it. The CDR3 loop spans 15 amino acids. CDR1 SGDLS and CDR2 YYNGEE come from the germline V gene. This CDR3 is CASSVGGQLQETQYF. The full variable domain, completed using reference TRBV9 and TRBJ2-5, is DSGVTQTPKHLITATGQRVTLRCSPRSGDLSVYWYQQSLDQGLQFLIQYYNGEERAKGNILERFSAQQFPDLHSELNLSSLELGDSALYFCASSVGGQLQETQYFGPGTRLLVL.

This rearrangement joins TRBV12-3 or TRBV12-4 to TRBJ2-7; TCRdb lists TRBD2, though no DNA is available to test this call. The CDR3 spans 12 residues. Here the CDR3 reads CASGTSSYEQYF.

The chain's CDR3 is CASGLVGRIEAFF. The chain links TRBV12-5 to TRBJ1-1. This CDR3 comprises 13 residues. Germline values: CDR1 LGHNT, CDR2 FRNRAP. The variable domain in full, with the rest retrieved from reference TRBV12-5 and TRBJ1-1, is DARVTQTPRHKVTEMGQEVTMRCQPILGHNTVFWYRQTMMQGLELLAYFRNRAPLDDSGMPKDRFSAEMPDATLATLKIQPSEPRDSAVYFCASGLVGRIEAFFGQGTRLTVV.

J is TRBJ2-1 and V is TRBV27; as DNA is missing, the TRBD1 call by TCRdb cannot be tested. CDR3 size: 17 residues. CDR1 is MNHEY and CDR2 is SMNVEV in the germline V gene (reference sequence). CDR3 in amino acids: CASSSLGTVGIYNEQFF.

V and J are TRBV7-9 and TRBJ2-5; without DNA, the TCRdb call of TRBD2 cannot be checked. The CDR3 is 14 residues long. In germline, CDR1 is SEHNR, CDR2 FQNEAQ (reference sequence). The CDR3 reads CASSLDSSGETQYF.

This rearrangement joins TRBV7-2 to TRBJ2-7; TCRdb's D call of TRBD1 is untestable without DNA. Germline V lookup: CDR1 SGHTA, CDR2 FQGNSA. This CDR3 region has 18 residues. The CDR3 sequence: CASSDKAPQAGKTYEQYF.

The V and J genes are TRBV7-9 and TRBJ2-5. Per the germline V gene, CDR1 is SEHNR and CDR2 is FQNEAQ (reference sequence). The CDR3 covers 13 residues. CDR3 loop: CASSLADQETQYF.

This chain joins TRBV24-1 and TRBJ1-5; TCRdb names TRBD1, which stays unverified in the absence of DNA. The CDR3 is made up of 20 amino acids. Germline V gene lookup returns CDR1 KGHDR and CDR2 SFDVKD. This chain's CDR3 is CATPSFFGTGGTRRNQPQHF.

This chain links TRBV7-3 with TRBJ1-1; TCRdb reports TRBD1, a call that lacks DNA to check it against. Germline V gene lookup returns CDR1 SGHTA and CDR2 FQGTGA. The CDR3 consists of 15 residues. The CDR3 spells CASSLTGGQGTEAFF. The entire variable domain, with the rest obtained from reference TRBV7-3 and TRBJ1-1, is as follows: GAGVSQTPSNKVTEKGKYVELRCDPISGHTALYWYRQSLGQGPEFLIYFQGTGAADDSGLPNDRFFAVRPEGSVSTLKIQRTERGDSAVYLCASSLTGGQGTEAFFGQGTRLTVV.

This chain connects TRBV7-9 to TRBJ2-2; TCRdb names TRBD1, which stays unverified in the absence of DNA. Germline loops: CDR1 SEHNR, CDR2 FQNEAQ (reference sequence). The CDR3 length is 13 residues. The CDR3 sequence: CASSSPTTGELFF.

The chain couples TRBV19 to TRBJ2-7. Per germline, CDR1 LNHDA and CDR2 SQIVND (reference sequence). This CDR3 contains 16 residues. CDR3 residues: CASSWAGSSVSYEQYF.

This chain links TRBV4-3 with TRBJ1-1; TCRdb indicates TRBD1, and absent DNA this call remains unverified. The CDR3 is made up of 15 amino acids. Germline assignment: CDR1 LGHNA and CDR2 YSLEER. CDR3 in amino acids: CASSQETGIKTEAFF.

The chain links TRBV29-1 to TRBJ2-7. CDR3 length: 13 amino acids. Germline V lookup: CDR1 SQVTM, CDR2 ANQGSEA. The CDR3 here is CSVVSGRAYEQYF.

V is TRBV6-5 and J is TRBJ2-2; with no DNA, the TCRdb D assignment of TRBD2 cannot be verified. This CDR3 region has 16 residues. The germline V gene encodes CDR1 MNHEY and CDR2 SVGAGI. CDR3 amino acids: CASSYMASQFTGELFF.

The rearrangement joins TRBV7-9 to TRBJ2-7; without DNA, the TCRdb call of TRBD1 cannot be checked. Germline assignment: CDR1 SEHNR and CDR2 FQNEAQ (reference sequence). The CDR3 runs 16 residues. The CDR3 is CASSRPDNSGSYEQYF.

The J gene is TRBJ2-1, the V gene TRBV29-1; TCRdb proposes TRBD1, but this gene call is untestable without DNA. Germline-derived CDR1 and CDR2 are SQVTM and ANQGSEA. The CDR3 covers 13 residues. The CDR3 sequence: CSVDRGDGGEQFF.

The J gene is TRBJ1-1, the V gene TRBV30; TCRdb's assignment of TRBD1 cannot be checked, as there is no DNA. CDR1 is GTSNPN and CDR2 is SVGIG in the germline V gene (reference sequence). The CDR3 sequence is 13 residues long. CDR3 sequence: CAWSGGAGTEAFF.

The genes are TRBV4-3 and TRBJ2-5; TCRdb lists TRBD1, though no DNA is available to test this call. Looked up from germline, CDR1 is LGHNA and CDR2 is YSLEER. The CDR3 covers 13 residues. The chain's CDR3 is CASSLDRGETQYF.

This sequence joins TRBV29-1 and TRBJ2-1; TCRdb's D gene call, TRBD1, goes unchecked for lack of DNA. Germline CDR1 reads SQVTM; CDR2 reads ANQGSEA. This CDR3 comprises 14 residues. The CDR3 here is CSVEAVGAEDEQFF.

J is TRBJ2-1 and V is TRBV19. The CDR3 totals 14 residues. The germline V gene has CDR1 LNHDA and CDR2 SQIVND (reference sequence). The CDR3 here is CASMGSGSYNEQFF.

This chain uses TRBV7-9 with TRBJ2-7; TCRdb returns TRBD2, unconfirmable since there is no DNA. The germline V gene has CDR1 SEHNR and CDR2 FQNEAQ (reference sequence). The CDR3 totals 17 residues. This CDR3 reads CASSLVERGGLLYEQYF.

The chain recombines TRBV6-1 with TRBJ2-7. This CDR3 contains 14 residues. CDR1 and CDR2 (germline): MNHNS, SASEGT. The chain's CDR3 is CASGSIVPSREQYF.

V gene TRBV20-1 combines with J gene TRBJ2-7; TCRdb gives TRBD1 as the D gene, but with no DNA this cannot be confirmed. Per germline, CDR1 DFQATT and CDR2 SNEGSKA (reference sequence). The length of the CDR3 is 14 residues. The CDR3 region is CSADDRGHTYEQYF.

The chain uses TRBV19 and TRBJ1-6; TCRdb designates TRBD1, a call that cannot be tested without DNA. CDR3 length: 14 amino acids. Germline CDR1 and CDR2: LNHDA and SQIVND (reference sequence). CDR3 loop: CASTRPGPGSPLHF.

This rearrangement joins TRBV12-3 or TRBV12-4 to TRBJ1-5; lacking DNA, the TRBD1 call made by TCRdb goes unchecked. There are 14 residues in the CDR3. Here the CDR3 reads CASKGTVDNQPQHF.